This T cell receptor beta chain was recorded in a study of T cells after yellow fever vaccination. MiXCR was run by TCRdb on the 5' RACE reads, yielding one entry per CDR3 protein. The data show around 100,000 distinct CDR3 sequences, around 5.5% seen once. Germline CDR1 SGHAT, CDR2 FQNNGV. V lost 5 bases and J 4 bases, leaving 26 bases between the germline ends. The CDR3 length is 19 residues. The TCR originated in a man younger than 35 who received the YFV17D yellow fever vaccine. Sequenced here: CD8+ T cells sorted from PBMCs, sampled 10 days after the yellow fever booster vaccination. The chain employs TRBV11-2 and TRBJ2-2; a weak D match, TRBD2 (6 bases). In DNA form, the CDR3 reads TGTGCCAGCAGCACCCCCTGGGCGGTAGCGGAAGTTGCCACCGGGGAGCTGTTTTTT. Translating it yields CASSTPWAVAEVATGELFF.